Below, one T cell receptor (beta chain) is given with its context. Primers included in the PCR were 60 Vbeta and 13 Jbeta primers. TCRdb keeps only in-frame clones here, not all; method: immunoSEQ multiplex PCR. The table records 130,000 or so clones, over 75% of them present only once. CDR1 and CDR2 (germline): MNHNS, SASEGT. Trimming took 1 base from V and 12 from J; bases not matched to a gene: 17. The CDR3 is 18 amino acids. The sample is drawn from a study of cytomegalovirus exposure and HLA in healthy donors. The chain joins TRBV6-1 to TRBJ2-3; TRBD1 agrees at 12 bases. The TCR sequence derives from a man aged 30 to 45 in good health and CMV-seronegative. Sequenced input: PBMCs. CDR3 coding DNA: TGTGCCAGCAGTGAAGGGAAGGGGCCGGGACAGGGGGCGGGGAAACAGTATTTT. Its translation: CASSEGKGPGQGAGKQYF.